Listed below are T cell receptor beta chains from one sample, sequenced in a study of blood T cell repertoires in COVID-19. Sequenced by immunoSEQ multiplex PCR; TCRdb stores in-frame clones only, minus some. This sample has some 200,000 clones, with about 82% found just once. Source material: peripheral blood. The receptors come from a woman in her 70s with COVID-19, enrolled during active disease. Each CDR3 is given with its conserved first and last residue. The order of the fields is clone size, V gene, J gene, D gene, CDR3 DNA, CDR3 protein. A D gene is named only where the DNA matches it firmly. The listing skips clone size in some rows; elsewhere it reads once, few, many or a size class.

-,TRBV11-3,TRBJ1-1,-,TGTGCCAGCAGCGTCGGGGGGCCAACTGAAGCTTTCTTT,CASSVGGPTEAFF
-,TRBV4-3,TRBJ1-2,TRBD1,TGCGCCAGCAGCACACCCGGACAGGGCGTAAGCGGCTACACCTTC,CASSTPGQGVSGYTF
-,TRBV10-3,TRBJ2-5,-,TGTGCCATCAGTGAGTCGACGGGAACTCAAGAGACCCAGTACTTC,CAISESTGTQETQYF
-,TRBV15,TRBJ1-2,-,TGTGCCACCGGTGGACAGCACTATGGCTACACCTTC,CATGGQHYGYTF
-,TRBV6-2/TRBV6-3,TRBJ2-7,TRBD2,TGTGCCAGCAGTTATGGTGGGAGGGGATTCTACGAGCAGTACTTC,CASSYGGRGFYEQYF
once,TRBV19,TRBJ1-5,-,TGTGCCAGTAGTTCCAACAGGGTTAGCAGTAATCAGCCCCAGCATTTT,CASSSNRVSSNQPQHF
-,TRBV7-9,TRBJ1-2,-,TGTGCCAGCAGCTTAGCAGGGGTTGGCTACACCTTC,CASSLAGVGYTF
-,TRBV6-2/TRBV6-3,TRBJ1-2,-,TGTGCCAGCAGTTCCCGGGACTATGGCTACACCTTC,CASSSRDYGYTF
once,TRBV7-8,TRBJ1-5,-,TGTGCCAGCAGCCCCCGCGTGGCAGGGTATAGCAATCAGCCCCAGCATTTT,CASSPRVAGYSNQPQHF
-,TRBV15,TRBJ2-7,-,TGTGCCACCAGCAGCGAAGGCCTCGGGTTGGGTACGACTTTCCGCTACGAGCAGTACTTC,CATSSEGLGLGTTFRYEQYF
-,TRBV7-9,TRBJ1-2,-,TGTGCCAGCAGCTTATTGGGGGCCCGCCCCGGTGGCTACACCTTC,CASSLLGARPGGYTF
-,TRBV10-3,TRBJ2-1,TRBD1,TGTGCCATCAGCAAGACAGGGCCCCCGCGCTCCTACAATGAGCAGTTCTTC,CAISKTGPPRSYNEQFF
-,TRBV6-6,TRBJ2-7,-,TGTGCCAGCAGTTACTCGGTTAGCGGCGATCGTTACGAGCAGTACTTC,CASSYSVSGDRYEQYF